Below, 18 T cell receptor beta chains from the same sample are listed, as sequenced in a study of blood T cell repertoires in COVID-19. Sequenced by immunoSEQ multiplex PCR; TCRdb stores in-frame clones only, minus some. The top ten hold 3.5% to 5% of the sample, which has under 150,000 clones, around 85% seen once. Sequencing was done on a sample of peripheral blood. These receptors originate from a human donor in a cohort sampled during active COVID-19.

This clone was picked up a small number of times. The chain couples TRBV27 to TRBJ1-5; D gene ambiguous. CDR3 length: 13 residues. V gave up 3 bases and J gave up 4 bases, with 7 bases separating them. Germline V gene data show CDR1 as MNHEY and CDR2 as SMNVEV (reference sequence). The CDR3 nucleotides read TGTGCCAGCAGTTTCGAGGGAAATCAGCCCCAGCATTTT. It is translated as CASSFEGNQPQHF.

This chain uses TRBV6-2 or TRBV6-3 with TRBJ1-4; TRBD1 might be the D (5 bases). Per the germline V gene, CDR1 is MNHEY and CDR2 is SVGEGT. V lost 2 bases, J lost 7 bases, and 11 bases lay in between. This CDR3 has 14 amino acids. The CDR3, as DNA: TGTGCCAGCAGTTACAGGGGATGGCGTGAAAAACTGTTTTTT. This translates into CASSYRGWREKLFF.

The genes are TRBV19 and TRBJ1-2; D is unresolved. The CDR3 consists of 13 residues. The germline CDR1 and CDR2 sequences are LNHDA and SQIVND (reference sequence). Between the trimmed V and J ends, which lost 7 bases and 0 bases, there was a span of 9 bases. This CDR3 is CASNPRANYGYTF. In nucleotides, the CDR3 is TGTGCCAGTAATCCAAGAGCTAACTATGGCTACACCTTC. Drawing the rest from reference TRBV19 and TRBJ1-2, the complete variable domain is DGGITQSPKYLFRKEGQNVTLSCEQNLNHDAMYWYRQDPGQGLRLIYYSQIVNDFQKGDIAEGYSVSREKKESFPLTVTSAQKNPTAFYLCASNPRANYGYTFGSGTRLTVV.

This sequence joins TRBV30 and TRBJ1-3; no clear D gene. This CDR3 region has 11 residues. The V end was cut by 5 bases, the J end by 7 bases, with 9 bases between. Germline V gene sequence: CDR1 GTSNPN, CDR2 SVGIG (reference sequence). CDR3 coding DNA: TGTGCCTGGGGTTCCGGTAACACCATATATTTT. Translated: CAWGSGNTIYF.

This chain links TRBV24-1 with TRBJ2-3, with 7 bases that match TRBD2. The trim removed 5 bases at V and 1 base at J, leaving 2 bases unmatched. The CDR3 is 14 residues long. From germline, CDR1 is KGHDR and CDR2 SFDVKD. Here the CDR3 reads CATSGAGRTDTQYF. Here the CDR3 DNA reads TGTGCCACCAGTGGAGCGGGACGCACAGATACGCAGTATTTT.

The chain combines TRBV7-2 with TRBJ1-1, with TRBD1 matching over 7 bases. The CDR3 runs to 14 residues. Germline trimming cut 3 bases from V and 3 bases from J; bases unmatched to any gene: 4. CDR1 is SGHTA, CDR2 FQGNSA, per germline. The CDR3 protein is CASSFSGGYTEAFF. Written as DNA, the CDR3 is TGTGCCAGCAGCTTTTCAGGGGGATACACTGAAGCTTTCTTT. Filled out from reference TRBV7-2 and TRBJ1-1, the complete variable domain reads GAGVSQSPSNKVTEKGKDVELRCDPISGHTALYWYRQSLGQGLEFLIYFQGNSAPDKSGLPSDRFSAERTGGSVSTLTIQRTQQEDSAVYLCASSFSGGYTEAFFGQGTRLTVV.

The V and J genes are TRBV7-2 and TRBJ2-7; 7 positions match TRBD2. Germline CDR1 and CDR2: SGHTA and FQGNSA. V shed 5 bases, J shed 2 bases, and the junction held 9 bases outside the gene matches. This CDR3 is 15 amino acids long. CDR3 bases: TGTGCCAGCAGCCGCTCAGCGGGGAGAACCTACGAGCAGTACGTC. Protein: CASSRSAGRTYEQYV.

The V call is TRBV5-1, the J call TRBJ2-5; possibly TRBD2 for D (7 bases). CDR3 length: 15 residues. CDR1 and CDR2 from the germline V gene are SGHRS and YFSETQ. The V end lost 2 bases, the J end lost 5 bases, and 16 bases lay between the germline ends. This CDR3 reads CASSFFPGGSETQYF. CDR3 nucleotides: TGCGCCAGCAGCTTTTTCCCGGGGGGCAGTGAGACCCAGTACTTC.

V gene TRBV28 combines with J gene TRBJ1-2, with TRBD1 identical over 8 bases. This CDR3 is 16 amino acids long. With V trimmed by 4 bases and J by 2 bases, 9 bases remained unmatched. Germline V gene lookup returns CDR1 MDHEN and CDR2 SYDVKM. The CDR3 reads CASSSSTGGGNYGYTF. The CDR3 DNA reads TGTGCCAGCAGTTCATCTACAGGGGGAGGGAACTATGGCTACACCTTC.

This clone was counted at least ten times. V and J are TRBV5-5 and TRBJ1-6, with D possibly matching TRBD1 (6 bases). Per germline, CDR1 SGHKS and CDR2 YYEKEE (reference sequence). V was clipped by 2 bases and J by 4 bases, with 10 bases between them. This CDR3 contains 15 residues. The CDR3 DNA reads as TGTGCCAGCAGCTTACGGGGGGCTTATAATTCACCCCTCCACTTT. Amino acid sequence: CASSLRGAYNSPLHF.

This chain connects TRBV3-1 (or the pseudogene TRBV3-2) to TRBJ2-3; TRBD2 is a possible D gene (5 bases). V was cut by 2 bases and J by 2 bases, with 8 bases left in between. The CDR3 covers 14 residues. Germline assignment: CDR1 LGHDT and CDR2 YNNKEL (reference sequence). The CDR3 spells CASSQSSFTDTQYF. CDR3 coding DNA: TGTGCCAGCAGCCAATCTAGCTTCACAGATACGCAGTATTTT.

The chain uses TRBV5-1 and TRBJ2-1; TRBD1 might be the D (6 bases). V was shortened by 4 bases and J by 2 bases, with 13 bases between the two germline ends. The CDR3 contains 15 residues. Germline V gene lookup returns CDR1 SGHRS and CDR2 YFSETQ. Here the CDR3 DNA reads TGCGCCAGCAGCCTCGGGACATTAACCTACAATGAGCAGTTCTTC. Protein product: CASSLGTLTYNEQFF.

V gene TRBV30 combines with J gene TRBJ1-3; maybe TRBD1 (5 bases). The CDR3 sequence is 15 residues long. V lost 1 base to trimming and J lost 2 bases, with 12 bases between them. Germline V lookup: CDR1 GTSNPN, CDR2 SVGIG (reference sequence). The CDR3 bases are TGTGCCTGGAGTGCCGTCCCAGGGACTGGAAACACCATATATTTT. Encoded protein: CAWSAVPGTGNTIYF.

In this sample, this clone turned up a few times. The chain combines TRBV5-1 with TRBJ2-5; 10 bases agree with TRBD1. Looked up from germline, CDR1 is SGHRS and CDR2 is YFSETQ. The CDR3 is 16 amino acids. Trimming removed 0 bases from V and 5 bases from J; junction bases left unmatched: 7. The CDR3 loop reads CASSLDGQGVGETQYF. The CDR3, as DNA: TGCGCCAGCAGCTTGGATGGACAGGGGGTTGGGGAGACCCAGTACTTC.

The chain employs TRBV6-2 or TRBV6-3 and TRBJ1-1, with a tentative D call TRBD1 (6 bases). This CDR3 has 15 amino acids. The V and J ends lost 0 bases and 6 bases respectively, with 14 bases between them. From germline, CDR1 is MNHEY and CDR2 SVGEGT. CDR3 nucleotide sequence: TGTGCCAGCAGTTACTCGGGGCCAGGGGCCCCTGAAGCTTTCTTT. The encoded protein is CASSYSGPGAPEAFF.

The V call is TRBV5-1, the J call TRBJ2-5; 7 bases are a match to TRBD1. The CDR3 totals 16 residues. Germline CDR1 reads SGHRS; CDR2 reads YFSETQ. Germline trimming cut 4 bases from V and 5 bases from J; bases unmatched to any gene: 14. CDR3 DNA sequence: TGCGCCAGCAGCCCAAGACAGGGCCAAGCAGGGGAGACCCAGTACTTC. Its translation: CASSPRQGQAGETQYF.

This clone has more than one count but fewer than ten. In nucleotides, the CDR3 is TGTGCCAGCAGCCCAGGACTAGCGGGCTACGAGCAGTACGTC. Translation gives CASSPGLAGYEQYV. The chain uses TRBV3-1 (or the pseudogene TRBV3-2) and TRBJ2-7, with 11 bases matching TRBD2. V shed 4 bases and J 3 bases; nucleotides not matched to a gene: 2. The CDR3 is 14 amino acids. Germline CDR1 is LGHDT and CDR2 is YNNKEL (reference sequence).

This clone was picked up a small number of times. The V and J genes are TRBV3-1 (or the pseudogene TRBV3-2) and TRBJ1-6; unclear D gene. This CDR3 is built from 13 residues. V was pared by 1 base and J by 9 bases, with 7 bases between. CDR1 is LGHDT, CDR2 YNNKEL, per germline (reference sequence). The CDR3, as DNA: TGTGCCAGCAGCCAAGTAGGACTTTCACCCCTCCACTTT. This gives the protein CASSQVGLSPLHF.